The clone carrying this TCR beta chain was counted a few times. Its antigen is unidentified. This sample is drawn from a study of post-analysis software for immune sequencing data. The study's findings and limits: Included in a set of several TRBV segments more frequent in patients than controls were TRBV5-6, TRBV5-1 and TRBV20-1.

Germline V CDR1 and CDR2: SGHVS, FNYEAQ. This CDR3 spans 15 amino acids. V dropped 5 bases and J dropped 3; count of bases not matched to a gene: 7. Unique molecular identifiers were present in the TCR beta cDNA libraries. TCRdb processed the PCR reads anew with MiXCR; each CDR3 protein has one entry. This repertoire shows 650,000 to 900,000 distinct CDR3 sequences, around 45% found once; its top ten account for over 4.5%. The genes are TRBV7-6 and TRBJ2-7; 10 nucleotides match TRBD1. This clonotype originated in a girl under 18 with multiple sclerosis. The specimen sequenced was blood. CDR3 nucleotides: TGTGCCAGCAGCCCCACCGGGACAGGGGTCTACGAGCAGTACTTC. This translates into CASSPTGTGVYEQYF.